The 32 T cell receptor beta chains below all came from one sample that was sequenced in a study of type 1 regulatory T cells (dated by TCRdb to about 2021). Their antigens are not known. Sequencing relied on an Illumina MiSeq. TCRdb itself trimmed the public reads at Q25 with fastp, ran MiXCR and retained productive beta chains. Here each entry gathers all rows of one CDR3 protein and keeps the most common genes and DNA. The sample yields 35,000 to 50,000 distinct CDR3 sequences; 12% were counted once. The ten most abundant clones make up around 7.5% of the sample. Sequences were obtained from cultured non-Tr1 T cells, either the whole culture or a sorted T cell fraction (not recorded which). The cell subset or site label, as the study defines it: non-Tr1 population from the T-allo10 product. The receptors derive from a human donor in good health.

This clonotype has at least ten counts. The chain joins TRBV5-8 to TRBJ1-2; D unresolved. This CDR3 comprises 14 residues. Germline lookup yields CDR1 SGHTS and CDR2 YDEGEE. V lost 3 bases and J lost 4, with 13 bases in between. CDR3 in amino acids: CASSSWPTVYGYTF. The CDR3 DNA reads TGTGCCAGCAGCTCCTGGCCGACGGTCTATGGCTACACCTTC.

This clonotype was observed a handful of times. This chain connects TRBV28 to TRBJ1-2; 9 bases map to TRBD1. The CDR3 length is 12 residues. Trimming at V came to 11 bases and at J to 2 bases, leaving 3 bases not matched to a gene. In germline, CDR1 is MDHEN, CDR2 SYDVKM. The CDR3 DNA reads TGTGCCGGGGGGACAGGGAACTATGGCTACACCTTC. Amino acid sequence: CAGGTGNYGYTF.

The table lists this clonotype with many counts. This chain links TRBV7-8 with TRBJ1-1, with unresolved D. V was clipped by 1 base and J by 8 bases, with 8 bases between them. Germline V gene lookup returns CDR1 SGHVS and CDR2 FQNEAQ. The CDR3 loop spans 12 amino acids. The CDR3 nucleotides read TGTGCCAGCAGCTTAGGGTATGAAGAAGCTTTCTTT. It encodes CASSLGYEEAFF.

This clonotype has ten or more counts. The chain carries TRBV5-1 and TRBJ1-3, with TRBD1 identical over 7 bases. The CDR3 spans 17 residues. The V gene end was trimmed by 0 bases and the J gene end by 0 bases; junction bases not matched to a gene: 6. Germline CDR1 and CDR2: SGHRS and YFSETQ. The CDR3 is CASSLAAGGDSGNTIYF. The CDR3 DNA reads as TGCGCCAGCAGCTTGGCGGCAGGGGGTGACTCTGGAAACACCATATATTTT. The full variable domain, in which reference TRBV5-1 and TRBJ1-3 provide the parts outside the CDR3, is KAGVTQTPRYLIKTRGQQVTLSCSPISGHRSVSWYQQTPGQGLQFLFEYFSETQRNKGNFPGRFSGRQFSNSRSEMNVSTLELGDSALYLCASSLAAGGDSGNTIYFGEGSWLTVV.

This clonotype was seen a handful of times. This sequence joins TRBV5-1 and TRBJ2-7; a possible D gene is TRBD1 (6 bases). The CDR3 spans 15 residues. The germline CDR1 and CDR2 sequences are SGHRS and YFSETQ. Trimming removed 2 bases from V and 2 bases from J, with 14 bases in between. CDR3 coding DNA: TGCGCCAGCAGCTTCGTGCAGGGGCGAACCTACGAGCAGTACTTC. This codes for CASSFVQGRTYEQYF.

The gene calls are TRBV7-2 and TRBJ1-6; 9 bases line up with TRBD1. Germline V gene sequence: CDR1 SGHTA, CDR2 FQGNSA. J lost 7 bases, V lost 3 bases, and 1 base had no gene match. CDR3 length: 14 residues. The chain's CDR3 is CASSLGTGNSPLHF. DNA for the CDR3: TGTGCCAGCAGCTTGGGGACAGGGAATTCACCCCTCCACTTT.

This clonotype came up many times. The chain recombines TRBV12-3 or TRBV12-4 with TRBJ2-5; the match to TRBD1 covers 7 bases. The CDR3 runs 13 residues. Trimming cost V 3 bases and J 5 bases; bases outside gene matches: 3. CDR3 DNA: TGTGCCAGCAGTTTCTCAGGGGGTGAGACCCAGTACTTC. Its translation is CASSFSGGETQYF.

Ten or more counts support this clonotype. The V call is TRBV7-9, the J call TRBJ1-2, with D unresolved. The V gene lost 4 bases and the J gene lost 7 bases, with 13 bases spanning the gap. CDR1 and CDR2 from the germline V gene are SEHNR and FQNEAQ (reference sequence). This CDR3 comprises 13 residues. This CDR3 reads CASSSPSRGGYTF. CDR3 nucleotides: TGTGCCAGCAGCTCCCCATCTCGCGGTGGCTACACCTTC.

A few counts support this clonotype. The chain combines TRBV3-1 with TRBJ2-3, with a tentative D call TRBD2 (5 bases). Per the germline V gene, CDR1 is LGHDT and CDR2 is YNNKEL (reference sequence). This CDR3 region has 14 residues. V lost 1 base and J 6 bases, leaving 11 bases between the germline ends. CDR3 residues: CASSQVRSGDTQYF. DNA for the CDR3: TGTGCCAGCAGCCAAGTTCGGAGCGGCGATACGCAGTATTTT.

This chain joins TRBV23-1 and TRBJ1-5; no reliable D call. TRBV23-1 is annotated as an ORF whose role is uncertain. Trimming shortened V by 7 bases and J by 9 bases, and 7 bases separated the two germline ends. The CDR3 runs to 10 residues. The CDR3 protein is CASTLAPQHF. In nucleotides, the CDR3 is TGCGCCAGCACCCTAGCGCCCCAGCATTTT.

This clonotype was counted many times. V gene TRBV12-2 combines with J gene TRBJ2-7; TRBD2 reflects the table's D call only, with no check against the DNA. TRBV12-2 is designated a pseudogene. The CDR3 is 15 amino acids. The CDR3 loop reads CASRYTSGPAYEQYF. In nucleotides, the CDR3 is TGTGCAAGTCGCTACACTAGCGGCCCTGCCTACGAGCAGTACTTC.

This clonotype was seen only a few times. The V and J genes are TRBV20-1 and TRBJ2-1; 7 bases match TRBD2. The CDR3 has 14 residues. In germline, CDR1 is DFQATT, CDR2 SNEGSKA (reference sequence). The ends lost 6 bases at V and 6 bases at J; junction bases unmatched: 11. The CDR3 bases are TGCAGTGCCCCCCGCGGCGGGAGCTCCAATGAGCAGTTCTTC. Encoded protein: CSAPRGGSSNEQFF.

This clonotype showed up many times. The chain links TRBV28 to TRBJ2-1; D call uncertain. This CDR3 has 13 residues. The V end was cut by 3 bases, the J end by 8 bases, with 11 bases between. Germline CDR1 is MDHEN and CDR2 is SYDVKM. The CDR3 nucleotides read TGTGCCAGCAGTTTGGAATTCGGATATGAGCAGTTCTTC. It yields the protein CASSLEFGYEQFF.

The gene calls are TRBV6-2 or TRBV6-3 and TRBJ1-1, with D unresolved. Trimming removed 0 bases at V and 9 bases at J, with 11 bases between. The CDR3 spans 13 residues. Germline CDR1 reads MNHEY; CDR2 reads SVGEGT. CDR3 nucleotide sequence: TGTGCCAGCAGTTACTCGGCGACGGGGAAAGCTTTCTTT. Translated: CASSYSATGKAFF.

This clonotype was picked up many times. This chain joins TRBV9 and TRBJ2-1; D may correspond to TRBD1 or TRBD2 (6 bases each). The V gene's germline CDR1 is SGDLS and CDR2 YYNGEE. V was clipped by 4 bases and J by 0 bases, with 14 bases between them. The CDR3 extends over 16 amino acids. The DNA for the CDR3 is TGTGCCAGCAGCCCGGGGGCGGGGAGCTCCTACAATGAGCAGTTCTTC. It encodes CASSPGAGSSYNEQFF.

There are many counts of this clonotype. The chain uses TRBV4-2 and TRBJ2-7; TRBD1 is a possible D gene (6 bases). This CDR3 region has 17 residues. Trimming took 0 bases from V and 6 from J, leaving 21 bases between them. Germline values: CDR1 LGHNA, CDR2 YNFKEQ. The CDR3 DNA reads as TGTGCCAGCAGCCAAGAAATTTTGACAGGACCTGGAAGCGAGCAGTACTTC. It translates to CASSQEILTGPGSEQYF.

The chain is built from TRBV6-5 and TRBJ2-7; D not certain. The CDR3 covers 12 residues. From germline, CDR1 is MNHEY and CDR2 SVGAGI. V gave up 4 bases and J gave up 9 bases, with 13 bases separating them. In nucleotides, the CDR3 is TGTGCCAGCAGTTCAGGAGCCGCGATGCAGTACTTC. Translation gives CASSSGAAMQYF.

The table lists this clonotype with many counts. The chain uses TRBV2 and TRBJ1-1; D gene ambiguous. Germline V CDR1 and CDR2: SNHLY, FYNNEI. The CDR3 spans 13 residues. V lost 6 bases, J lost 1 base, and 9 bases lay in between. The CDR3 coding sequence is TGTGCCAGCAGATTAAACACGAACACTGAAGCTTTCTTT. It translates to CASRLNTNTEAFF.

Concerning this clonotype itself: A much larger clone is a single base away; this may be a read error. The gene calls are TRBV5-1 and TRBJ2-1; maybe TRBD2 (6 bases). This CDR3 comprises 14 residues. Germline CDR1 is SGHRS and CDR2 is YFSETQ. Here the CDR3 reads CVSSLAVLQVEQFF. In nucleotides, the CDR3 is TGCGTCAGCAGCTTAGCGGTCCTTCAGGTTGAGCAGTTCTTC.

The V and J genes are TRBV30 and TRBJ1-1; 8 bases are shared with TRBD1. Germline trimming cut 1 base from V and 3 bases from J; bases unmatched to any gene: 4. Germline V gene lookup returns CDR1 GTSNPN and CDR2 SVGIG (reference sequence). This CDR3 comprises 14 residues. CDR3 sequence: CAWSDPRGHTEAFF. CDR3 sequence (DNA): TGTGCCTGGAGTGACCCCAGGGGGCACACTGAAGCTTTCTTT.

This clonotype turned up a few times. J is TRBJ2-3 and V is TRBV29-1; the D gene could be TRBD1 or TRBD2 (5 bases each). Trimming pared 6 bases from V and 2 bases from J, leaving 6 bases between. The V gene's germline CDR1 is SQVTM and CDR2 ANQGSEA. The CDR3 runs 11 residues. DNA of the CDR3: TGCAGCGTCGGGGCCACAGATACGCAGTATTTT. Translated: CSVGATDTQYF.

This clonotype came up a few times. The chain employs TRBV24-1 and TRBJ2-2, with 10 bases that match TRBD1. Per the germline V gene, CDR1 is KGHDR and CDR2 is SFDVKD. The CDR3 covers 17 residues. The junction had 14 bases not matched to a gene; V was cut back by 5 bases and J by 9 bases. The chain's CDR3 is CATSAHSGTGVLRELFF. The CDR3 DNA reads as TGTGCCACCAGTGCTCACTCCGGGACAGGGGTTCTCCGGGAGCTGTTTTTT.

In this sample, this clonotype turned up many times. The CDR3 sequence: CASSQGLAGVETQYF. The CDR3 DNA is TGTGCCAGCAGCCAAGGGCTAGCGGGAGTTGAGACCCAGTACTTC. The genes are TRBV4-2 and TRBJ2-5; 10 nucleotides agree with TRBD2. V gave up 1 base and J gave up 5 bases; unmatched junction bases: 4. CDR3 length: 15 residues. From germline, CDR1 is LGHNA and CDR2 YNFKEQ.

The sample holds many counts of this clonotype. V gene TRBV2 combines with J gene TRBJ2-1; 8 positions agree with TRBD2. The V segment lost 7 bases and the J segment 0 bases; nucleotides outside the gene matches: 2. This CDR3 comprises 14 residues. Germline V gene sequence: CDR1 SNHLY, CDR2 FYNNEI. The CDR3 loop is CASKAGGSYNEQFF. The CDR3 coding sequence is TGTGCCAGCAAGGCGGGGGGCTCCTACAATGAGCAGTTCTTC.

Only a few counts were recorded for this clonotype. The J gene is TRBJ2-7, the V gene TRBV13; D may be TRBD1 (5 bases). V was clipped by 1 base and J by 3 bases, with 7 bases between them. The length of the CDR3 is 13 residues. Per the germline V gene, CDR1 is PRHDT and CDR2 is FYEKMQ (reference sequence). CDR3 bases: TGTGCCAGCAGCTTAGTCGACAGCTACGAGCAGTACTTC. It codes for CASSLVDSYEQYF.

By share of the sample, this clonotype is medium-sized. J is TRBJ1-5 and V is TRBV12-3 or TRBV12-4, with D hard to call. This CDR3 is built from 12 residues. V was pared by 6 bases and J by 5 bases, with 8 bases between. CDR3 nucleotide sequence: TGTGCCAGCAGCGACGGTCATCAGCCCCAGCATTTT. Translation: CASSDGHQPQHF.

In its sample, this clonotype was seen many times. The DNA for the CDR3 is TGTGCCAGCAGAACCCAGGGTTCCTATAATTCACCCCTCCACTTT. It specifies CASRTQGSYNSPLHF. This chain joins TRBV28 and TRBJ1-6, with D possibly being TRBD1 (5 bases). Germline V gives CDR1 MDHEN, CDR2 SYDVKM. Trimming stripped 6 bases from V and 1 base from J, with 10 bases between. This CDR3 region has 15 residues.

This clonotype appeared many times. The genes are TRBV11-3 and TRBJ2-2; possible D gene TRBD1, 6 bases. CDR3 length equals 14 residues. Germline V gene data show CDR1 as SGHNT and CDR2 as YENEEA. The germline V and J ends were trimmed by 6 bases and 0 bases, with 8 bases remaining between them. DNA for the CDR3: TGTGCCAGCAGAGGACAGTCGAACACCGGGGAGCTGTTTTTT. Translating it yields CASRGQSNTGELFF. The full variable domain, in which reference TRBV11-3 and TRBJ2-2 provide the parts outside the CDR3, is EAGVVQSPRYKIIEKKQPVAFWCNPISGHNTLYWYLQNLGQGPELLIRYENEEAVDDSQLPKDRFSAERLKGVDSTLKIQPAELGDSAVYLCASRGQSNTGELFFGEGSRLTVL.

The chain has TRBV5-1 and TRBJ2-5, with D hard to call. Germline CDR1 and CDR2: SGHRS and YFSETQ. Trimming left V 6 bases short and J 4 bases short, with 16 bases between. The CDR3 extends over 14 amino acids. This chain's CDR3 is CASTLGRTRETQYF. The CDR3 DNA sequence: TGCGCCAGCACTCTGGGCAGGACGAGAGAGACCCAGTACTTC.

V gene TRBV20-1 combines with J gene TRBJ1-2, with D unresolved. This CDR3 has 12 amino acids. The V end lost 6 bases, the J end lost 8 bases, and 16 bases lay between the germline ends. Germline V gene data show CDR1 as DFQATT and CDR2 as SNEGSKA (reference sequence). The chain's CDR3 is CSARAPLGGYTF. The CDR3, as DNA: TGCAGTGCAAGGGCCCCCCTTGGGGGCTACACCTTC.

In regard to this clonotype: The limits of the CDR3 on the DNA are not certain, so only TCRdb's listed CDR3 is given. This chain connects TRBV4-2 to TRBJ2-5. Germline CDR1 is LGHNA and CDR2 is YNFKEQ. The CDR3 extends over 16 residues, inclusive of both ends. The CDR3 is CASSQEDSASVRAQYF.

A few counts support this clonotype. The chain uses TRBV7-8 and TRBJ2-2, with TRBD2 matching over 13 bases. The germline CDR1 and CDR2 sequences are SGHVS and FQNEAQ. V gave up 4 bases and J gave up 5 bases; unmatched junction bases: 4. The CDR3 contains 16 residues. As DNA, the CDR3 is TGTGCCAGCAGCTCCGGACTAGCGGGAGAAACCGGGGAGCTGTTTTTT. This gives the protein CASSSGLAGETGELFF.